Included here is one T cell receptor (beta chain) sequence, with context. Its antigen is as yet unknown. Clones were sequenced by immunoSEQ multiplex PCR, and TCRdb holds only the in-frame ones, with some missing. The sample lists around 9,900 clones, around 94% occurring once. Trimming stripped 4 bases from V and 0 bases from J, with 4 bases between. Per the germline V gene, CDR1 is SQVTM and CDR2 is ANQGSEA. The CDR3 covers 11 residues. This sample was taken from a study of graft-versus-host responses after intestinal transplantation. Study as a whole: Every recipient underwent anti-thymocyte globulin induction, then tacrolimus and steroids for around three years.

Study-wide points: Investigators detected GvH clones in recipient marrow, with some emerging earlier in ileum or blood.

The chain is built from TRBV29-1 and TRBJ2-7; D remains unclear. Here the sequenced sample was PBMCs, taken 8 days after intestinal transplant. This receptor was taken from a human patient who received an intestinal transplant, so some T cells may come from the graft donor. The DNA of the CDR3 is TGCAGCGTTGGAAGCTCCTACGAGCAGTACTTC. This encodes CSVGSSYEQYF.